The 24 T cell receptor beta chains given below trace back to one sample, sequenced in a study of T cell responses to AZD1222 COVID-19 vaccine. The repertoire was sequenced with immunoSEQ multiplex PCR; TCRdb's copy has only in-frame clones and lacks some. The repertoire includes 150,000 to 180,000 clones, about 88% of them detected once, and more than 6.5% sits in the top ten. The material was peripheral blood, obtained after recovery from COVID-19. The receptors originated from an adult who had recovered from COVID-19.

The chain carries TRBV7-3 and TRBJ1-1; D may be TRBD1 (6 bases). The CDR3 has 14 amino acids. The V end was cut by 2 bases, the J end by 3 bases, with 10 bases between. The germline gives CDR1 SGHTA, CDR2 FQGTGA. In nucleotides, the CDR3 is TGTGCCAGCAGCTTACTGGCAGGGGACACTGAAGCTTTCTTT. Protein product: CASSLLAGDTEAFF.

J is TRBJ2-7 and V is TRBV7-9, with D unresolved. Germline CDR1 reads SEHNR; CDR2 reads FQNEAQ (reference sequence). The CDR3 has 15 amino acids. V was cut by 5 bases and J by 5 bases, with 19 bases left in between. DNA of the CDR3: TGTGCCAGCAGCCCCCGTATGGGTGACCTCCACGAGCAGTACTTC. Translated, it gives CASSPRMGDLHEQYF.

The V call is TRBV5-1, the J call TRBJ2-3; TRBD2 might be the D (6 bases). Germline CDR1 reads SGHRS; CDR2 reads YFSETQ. V gave up 0 bases and J gave up 0 bases, with 11 bases separating them. This CDR3 contains 16 residues. The CDR3 coding sequence is TGCGCCAGCAGCTTGGGGCGCGGGACTAGCACAGATACGCAGTATTTT. This gives the protein CASSLGRGTSTDTQYF.

The chain employs TRBV10-3 and TRBJ2-1, with TRBD2 matching 7 bases. V lost 10 bases, J lost 6 bases, and 9 bases stayed unmatched. CDR3 size: 13 residues. The germline V gene has CDR1 ENHRY and CDR2 SYGVKD. Written as DNA, the CDR3 is TGTGCCACCAGCCGGGGGGAGATCAATGAGCAGTTCTTC. This codes for CATSRGEINEQFF.

The chain joins TRBV28 to TRBJ2-7; D is undetermined. Per germline, CDR1 MDHEN and CDR2 SYDVKM. Trimming left V 5 bases short and J 7 bases short, with 15 bases between. The CDR3 has 13 amino acids. The CDR3 loop reads CASSPGLGVEQYF. CDR3 DNA sequence: TGTGCCAGCAGTCCGGGTCTGGGTGTGGAGCAGTACTTC.

This clone was seen a few times. In nucleotides, the CDR3 is TGTGCCAGCAGTTACAACCCGGGACACCTAACCCACGAGCAGTACTTC. Its translation: CASSYNPGHLTHEQYF. The chain uses TRBV6-5 and TRBJ2-7, with a possible D match to TRBD1 (6 bases). Trimming took 2 bases from V and 5 from J, leaving 19 bases between them. Germline V CDR1 and CDR2: MNHEY, SVGAGI. There are 16 residues in the CDR3.

This rearrangement joins TRBV27 to TRBJ1-1; D gene ambiguous. Between the trimmed V and J ends, which lost 3 bases and 5 bases, there was a span of 7 bases. The CDR3 is 12 amino acids. Germline CDR1 reads MNHEY; CDR2 reads SMNVEV (reference sequence). In DNA form, the CDR3 reads TGTGCCAGCAGTTTGGTGACAACTGAAGCTTTCTTT. It encodes CASSLVTTEAFF.

The chain joins TRBV29-1 to TRBJ1-1; TRBD1 is a possible D gene (5 bases). V gave up 0 bases and J gave up 6 bases, with 17 bases separating them. CDR1 and CDR2 from the germline V gene are SQVTM and ANQGSEA. The CDR3 extends over 15 amino acids. The chain's CDR3 is CSVEDMGVILSEAFF. The CDR3 coding sequence is TGCAGCGTTGAAGATATGGGGGTAATACTTTCTGAAGCTTTCTTT.

This chain links TRBV5-1 with TRBJ1-6; 7 nucleotides match TRBD1. The V gene's germline CDR1 is SGHRS and CDR2 YFSETQ. The CDR3 extends over 16 amino acids. Trimming cost V 1 base and J 7 bases; bases outside gene matches: 8. The CDR3 region has the DNA TGCGCCAGCAGCTTGTTCGTCCAGGGGGGGAATTCACCCCTCCACTTT. As protein: CASSLFVQGGNSPLHF.

The CDR3 sequence is CASSLADAKNIQYF. The CDR3 nucleotides are TGTGCCAGCAGCTTAGCAGATGCCAAAAACATTCAGTACTTC. The chain links TRBV7-2 to TRBJ2-4, with no clear D. The CDR3 totals 14 residues. Germline V lookup: CDR1 SGHTA, CDR2 FQGNSA. V shed 0 bases and J shed 1 base, with 4 bases lying between them.

The gene calls are TRBV12-5 and TRBJ1-1, with 7 nucleotides matching TRBD1. The CDR3 has 16 residues. CDR1 and CDR2 from the germline V gene are LGHNT and FRNRAP. V gave up 1 base and J gave up 4 bases; unmatched junction bases: 9. The DNA for the CDR3 is TGTGCTAGTGGTTTGGACAGGGGCTATGAGGGCACTGAAGCTTTCTTT. Translating gives CASGLDRGYEGTEAFF.

The chain combines TRBV4-3 with TRBJ2-5, with no clear D. Germline V gene data show CDR1 as LGHNA and CDR2 as YSLEER. The V and J ends lost 0 bases and 5 bases respectively, with 13 bases between them. The CDR3 length is 15 residues. CDR3 in amino acids: CASSQDFGSWETQYF. CDR3 bases: TGCGCCAGCAGCCAAGATTTCGGGTCGTGGGAGACCCAGTACTTC.

This chain joins TRBV15 and TRBJ1-5, with D possibly being TRBD1 (5 bases). The length of the CDR3 is 14 residues. V lost 1 base and J lost 6, with 10 bases in between. Germline CDR1 and CDR2: LNHNV and YYDKDF (reference sequence). The CDR3 reads CATSRGGEGQPQHF. CDR3 coding DNA: TGTGCCACCAGCAGAGGGGGGGAGGGTCAGCCCCAGCATTTT.

The chain is built from TRBV3-1 (or the pseudogene TRBV3-2) and TRBJ1-5; D is ambiguous. Trimming stripped 0 bases from V and 9 bases from J, with 12 bases between. Germline V gives CDR1 LGHDT, CDR2 YNNKEL (reference sequence). The CDR3 runs to 14 residues. The CDR3 sequence: CASSQDLTVGPQHF. CDR3 sequence (DNA): TGTGCCAGCAGCCAAGATCTGACGGTCGGGCCCCAGCATTTT.

CDR3 sequence reads: CASSQAGTENTEAFF. The CDR3 nucleotides are TGCGCCAGCAGCCAAGCCGGGACAGAGAACACTGAAGCTTTCTTT. This sequence joins TRBV4-3 and TRBJ1-1; TRBD1 aligns across 7 bases. V lost 1 base and J lost 1; bases outside the gene matches: 3. Germline-derived CDR1 and CDR2 are LGHNA and YSLEER. CDR3 length: 15 residues.

The chain combines TRBV5-1 with TRBJ1-6; possible D gene TRBD1, 6 bases. The CDR3 contains 15 residues. The V gene lost 4 bases and the J gene lost 7 bases, with 15 bases spanning the gap. Germline CDR1 is SGHRS and CDR2 is YFSETQ. This CDR3 is CASSMWGGVNSPLHF. CDR3 DNA sequence: TGCGCCAGCAGCATGTGGGGGGGCGTAAATTCACCCCTCCACTTT.

This chain connects TRBV11-3 to TRBJ2-7; the D is unclear. V was pared by 0 bases and J by 10 bases, with 10 bases between. Germline assignment: CDR1 SGHNT and CDR2 YENEEA. The CDR3 runs to 12 residues. The CDR3 protein is CASSLDFGEQYF. CDR3 bases: TGTGCCAGCAGCTTAGATTTTGGAGAACAGTACTTC.

The chain joins TRBV5-1 to TRBJ1-1; 8 bases are a match to TRBD1. The length of the CDR3 is 14 residues. Germline loops: CDR1 SGHRS, CDR2 YFSETQ. Germline trimming cut 4 bases from V and 2 bases from J; bases unmatched to any gene: 4. The CDR3 DNA sequence: TGCGCCAGCAGCAACGACAGGGGAAACACTGAAGCTTTCTTT. Residues: CASSNDRGNTEAFF.

The chain employs TRBV9 and TRBJ1-5; D call uncertain. This CDR3 is built from 14 residues. Germline V gene sequence: CDR1 SGDLS, CDR2 YYNGEE. V gave up 4 bases and J gave up 2 bases, with 10 bases separating them. CDR3 nucleotide sequence: TGTGCCAGCAGCCAAACCGTGGGCAATCAGCCCCAGCATTTT. Residues: CASSQTVGNQPQHF.

The rearrangement links TRBV3-1 (or the pseudogene TRBV3-2) to TRBJ1-5; no definite D call. The length of the CDR3 is 17 residues. V lost 1 base and J 0 bases, leaving 13 bases between the germline ends. Germline CDR1 is LGHDT and CDR2 is YNNKEL (reference sequence). CDR3 bases: TGTGCCAGCAGCCAAGGGGATTCTCGGGATAGCAATCAGCCCCAGCATTTT. It specifies CASSQGDSRDSNQPQHF.

This clone has more than one count but fewer than ten. The V and J genes are TRBV12-3 or TRBV12-4 and TRBJ1-1; D gene uncertain. Trimming stripped 3 bases from V and 4 bases from J, with 9 bases between. The CDR3 runs 13 residues. The CDR3 DNA sequence: TGTGCCAGCAGTTTTGGATCGACCACTGAAGCTTTCTTT. Its protein is CASSFGSTTEAFF.

The rearrangement uses TRBV7-2 and TRBJ2-4; D is undetermined. Germline values: CDR1 SGHTA, CDR2 FQGNSA. V was cut by 3 bases and J by 1 base, with 13 bases left in between. The CDR3 spans 16 residues. CDR3 DNA sequence: TGTGCCAGCAGCTTGCAGCGAGTTGGCGCCAAAAACATTCAGTACTTC. It codes for CASSLQRVGAKNIQYF.

J is TRBJ1-1 and V is TRBV4-3, with TRBD1 identical over 9 bases. In germline, CDR1 is LGHNA, CDR2 YSLEER. The CDR3 has 14 residues. V shed 5 bases and J 11 bases; nucleotides not matched to a gene: 12. CDR3 residues: CASSGGQGEPRAFF. The DNA of the CDR3 is TGCGCCAGCAGCGGGGGACAGGGTGAACCACGGGCTTTCTTT.

The chain is built from TRBV13 and TRBJ1-1; D gene unclear. Per the germline V gene, CDR1 is PRHDT and CDR2 is FYEKMQ (reference sequence). V dropped 5 bases and J dropped 0 bases, with 13 bases sitting between them. CDR3 length equals 15 residues. CDR3 sequence reads: CASSAKPRVNTEAFF. CDR3 in DNA: TGTGCCAGCAGCGCAAAACCGCGGGTGAACACTGAAGCTTTCTTT.